This passage covers 14 T cell receptor beta chains from one sample sequenced in a study of blood T cell repertoires in COVID-19. Sequenced by immunoSEQ multiplex PCR; TCRdb stores in-frame clones only, minus some. The data contain approximately 230,000 clones, almost 85% of them singletons. Sequenced material: PBMCs or T cells enriched from blood (not recorded which). These receptors all come from a man aged 40-55 years who had recovered from COVID-19.

The chain is built from TRBV4-1 and TRBJ1-5; the D is unclear. The V and J ends lost 0 bases and 5 bases respectively, with 5 bases between them. Germline V gene lookup returns CDR1 MGHRA and CDR2 YSYEKL. The CDR3 totals 13 residues. The CDR3 coding sequence is TGCGCCAGCAGCCAAGATCCGGATCAGCCCCAGCATTTT. Amino acid sequence: CASSQDPDQPQHF.

V gene TRBV7-2 combines with J gene TRBJ2-1, with 16 bases matching TRBD2. CDR3 length: 18 amino acids. V lost 4 bases and J lost 9; bases outside the gene matches: 12. Germline loops: CDR1 SGHTA, CDR2 FQGNSA. For the CDR3, the DNA is TGTGCCAGCAGCTCCAAAACCGGGACTAGCGGGGGGGCCGCTGAGCAGTTCTTC. Translated: CASSSKTGTSGGAAEQFF. The full variable domain, completed using reference TRBV7-2 and TRBJ2-1, is GAGVSQSPSNKVTEKGKDVELRCDPISGHTALYWYRQSLGQGLEFLIYFQGNSAPDKSGLPSDRFSAERTGGSVSTLTIQRTQQEDSAVYLCASSSKTGTSGGAAEQFFGPGTRLTVL.

The chain couples TRBV15 to TRBJ1-1; tentative D call: TRBD1 (6 bases). The CDR3 extends over 14 amino acids. CDR1 and CDR2 from the germline V gene are LNHNV and YYDKDF (reference sequence). Trimming removed 6 bases from V and 1 base from J, with 12 bases in between. CDR3 region: CATRSGQKNTEAFF. CDR3 DNA: TGTGCCACCAGGTCCGGACAGAAGAACACTGAAGCTTTCTTT.

The rearrangement uses TRBV12-5 and TRBJ1-3; 10 bases are a match to TRBD1. This CDR3 has 17 amino acids. Germline CDR1 LGHNT, CDR2 FRNRAP. V lost 3 bases, J lost 1 base, and 6 bases stayed unmatched. CDR3 sequence: CASGFTGQGPSGNTIYF. CDR3 sequence (DNA): TGTGCTAGTGGTTTTACGGGACAGGGGCCTTCTGGAAACACCATATATTTT.

This clone was detected once. The V and J genes are TRBV18 and TRBJ2-5, with 7 bases matching TRBD1. This CDR3 has 12 residues. CDR1 and CDR2 from the germline V gene are KGHSH and LQKENI. Germline trimming cut 5 bases from V and 3 bases from J; bases unmatched to any gene: 0. CDR3 amino acids: CASSTGEETQYF. The CDR3 coding sequence is TGTGCCAGCTCAACAGGGGAAGAGACCCAGTACTTC.

The genes are TRBV19 and TRBJ2-7, with 7 bases fitting TRBD1. The CDR3 covers 14 residues. Germline assignment: CDR1 LNHDA and CDR2 SQIVND (reference sequence). With V trimmed by 4 bases and J by 2 bases, 5 bases remained unmatched. The CDR3: CASSNPGQTYEQYF. DNA of the CDR3: TGTGCCAGTAGTAACCCGGGACAGACCTACGAGCAGTACTTC.

The rearrangement links TRBV10-3 to TRBJ1-3; weak D call: TRBD1 (5 bases). This CDR3 is built from 15 residues. CDR1 and CDR2 (germline): ENHRY, SYGVKD. The V and J ends lost 0 bases and 0 bases respectively, with 6 bases between them. The CDR3 DNA follows: TGTGCCATCAGTGAGTCCGGGGGCTCTGGAAACACCATATATTTT. The encoded protein is CAISESGGSGNTIYF.

The chain is built from TRBV5-8 and TRBJ1-2; no clear D. V was clipped by 2 bases and J by 6 bases, with 11 bases between them. There are 13 residues in the CDR3. Germline-derived CDR1 and CDR2 are SGHTS and YDEGEE. DNA of the CDR3: TGTGCCAGCAGCTTAACGGGAGGGCATGGCTACACCTTC. Residues: CASSLTGGHGYTF.

This rearrangement joins TRBV3-1 (or the pseudogene TRBV3-2) to TRBJ2-7, with no clear D. The CDR3 has 11 amino acids. Per the germline V gene, CDR1 is LGHDT and CDR2 is YNNKEL (reference sequence). V gave up 8 bases and J gave up 2 bases, with 7 bases separating them. The CDR3 sequence is CASSTTYEQYF. CDR3 sequence (DNA): TGTGCCAGCTCTACCACCTACGAGCAGTACTTC.

The chain recombines TRBV6-5 with TRBJ1-2; the match to TRBD1 covers 7 bases. The CDR3 consists of 14 residues. In germline, CDR1 is MNHEY, CDR2 SVGAGI. V trimming: 4 bases; J trimming: 5 bases; junction bases outside the gene matches: 7. This CDR3 is CASSLGGQRYGYTF. In DNA, the CDR3 is TGTGCCAGCAGTTTGGGGGGACAGCGATATGGCTACACCTTC.

The chain employs TRBV18 and TRBJ2-2, with 7 bases fitting TRBD1. The ends lost 0 bases at V and 2 bases at J; junction bases unmatched: 3. Germline V gene sequence: CDR1 KGHSH, CDR2 LQKENI. This CDR3 has 16 residues. The CDR3 region is CASSPPTGSNTGELFF. DNA for the CDR3: TGTGCCAGCTCACCACCGACAGGGTCCAACACCGGGGAGCTGTTTTTT.

The CDR3 DNA is TGTGCCAGCAGCCGCGGACTAGCGGTGATACAAGAGACCCAGTACTTC. It translates to CASSRGLAVIQETQYF. The rearrangement joins TRBV7-9 to TRBJ2-5; 10 positions agree with TRBD2. Germline lookup yields CDR1 SEHNR and CDR2 FQNEAQ (reference sequence). After removal of 5 bases from V and 2 bases from J, the junction contained 8 bases not matched to a gene. The CDR3 has 16 amino acids.

This sequence joins TRBV19 and TRBJ1-5; tentative D call: TRBD1 (6 bases). This CDR3 contains 18 residues. The V and J ends lost 1 base and 6 bases respectively, with 22 bases between them. Germline V gene lookup returns CDR1 LNHDA and CDR2 SQIVND (reference sequence). CDR3 protein: CASSIAGAGTNLVQPQHF. In nucleotides, the CDR3 is TGTGCCAGTAGTATAGCGGGGGCAGGGACTAATCTGGTTCAGCCCCAGCATTTT.

Details on this clone: This CDR3 is also generated by other DNA sequences in the sample. The CDR3 is CASSQDGAGRYEQYF. As DNA, the CDR3 is TGTGCCAGCAGCCAAGATGGTGCAGGTCGGTACGAGCAGTACTTC. The rearrangement joins TRBV4-2 to TRBJ2-7, with unresolved D. The CDR3 is 15 amino acids. The germline gives CDR1 LGHNA, CDR2 YNFKEQ. With 0 bases removed from V and 4 bases from J, the gap between germline ends came to 13 bases.